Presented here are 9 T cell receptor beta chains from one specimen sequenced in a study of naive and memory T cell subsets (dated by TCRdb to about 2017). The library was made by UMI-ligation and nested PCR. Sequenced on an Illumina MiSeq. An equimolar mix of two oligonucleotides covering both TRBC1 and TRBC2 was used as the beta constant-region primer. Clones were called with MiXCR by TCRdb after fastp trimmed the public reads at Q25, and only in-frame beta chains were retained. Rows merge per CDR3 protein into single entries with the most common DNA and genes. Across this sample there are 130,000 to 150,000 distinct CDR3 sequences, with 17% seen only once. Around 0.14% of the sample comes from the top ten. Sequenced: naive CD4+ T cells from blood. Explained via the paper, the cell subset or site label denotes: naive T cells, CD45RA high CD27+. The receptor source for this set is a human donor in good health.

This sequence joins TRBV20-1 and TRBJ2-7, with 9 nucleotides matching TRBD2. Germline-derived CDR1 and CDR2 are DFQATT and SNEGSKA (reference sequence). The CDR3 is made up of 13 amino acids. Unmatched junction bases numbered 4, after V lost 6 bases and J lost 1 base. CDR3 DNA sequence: TGCAGTGCCGTACTAGCGGGTTCCTACGAGCAGTACTTC. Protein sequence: CSAVLAGSYEQYF.

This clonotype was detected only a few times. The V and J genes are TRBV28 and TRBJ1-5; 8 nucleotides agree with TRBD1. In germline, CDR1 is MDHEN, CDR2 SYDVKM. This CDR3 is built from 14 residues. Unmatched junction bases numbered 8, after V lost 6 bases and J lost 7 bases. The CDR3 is CASSPAGQVQPQHF. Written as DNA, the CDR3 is TGTGCCAGCAGCCCCGCGGGACAGGTACAGCCCCAGCATTTT.

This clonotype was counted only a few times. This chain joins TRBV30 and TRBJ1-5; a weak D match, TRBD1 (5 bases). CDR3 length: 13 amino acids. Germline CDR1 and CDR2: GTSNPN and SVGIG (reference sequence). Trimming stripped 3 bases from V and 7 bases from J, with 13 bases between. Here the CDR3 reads CAWSPEGIQPQHF. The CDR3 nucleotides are TGTGCCTGGAGCCCAGAGGGGATCCAGCCCCAGCATTTT.

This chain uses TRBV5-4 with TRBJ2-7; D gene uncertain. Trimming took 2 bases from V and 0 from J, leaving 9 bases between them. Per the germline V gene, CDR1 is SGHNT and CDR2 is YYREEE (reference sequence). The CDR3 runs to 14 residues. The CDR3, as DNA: TGTGCCAGCAGCTTCCCGGACGGCTCCTACGAGCAGTACTTC. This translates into CASSFPDGSYEQYF.

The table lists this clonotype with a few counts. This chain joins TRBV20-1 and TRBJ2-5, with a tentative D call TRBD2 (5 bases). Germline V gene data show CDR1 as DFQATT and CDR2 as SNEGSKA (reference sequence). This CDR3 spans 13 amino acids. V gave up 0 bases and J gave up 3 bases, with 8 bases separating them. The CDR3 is CSAREDGKETQYF. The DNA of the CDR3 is TGCAGTGCTAGAGAGGACGGGAAAGAGACCCAGTACTTC.

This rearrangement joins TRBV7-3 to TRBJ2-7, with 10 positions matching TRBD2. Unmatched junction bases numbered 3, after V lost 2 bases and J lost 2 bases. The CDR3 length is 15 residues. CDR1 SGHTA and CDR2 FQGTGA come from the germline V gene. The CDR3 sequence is CASSLALAGPYEQYF. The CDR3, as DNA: TGTGCCAGCAGCTTAGCACTAGCGGGACCCTACGAGCAGTACTTC.

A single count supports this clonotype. The CDR3 region is CSVSADAGNQPQHF. CDR3 DNA sequence: TGCAGTGTCAGCGCGGATGCAGGCAATCAGCCCCAGCATTTT. The rearrangement joins TRBV20-1 to TRBJ1-5; D is undetermined. Trimming cost V 7 bases and J 2 bases, with 15 bases left between them. CDR3 length equals 14 residues. Per germline, CDR1 DFQATT and CDR2 SNEGSKA (reference sequence).

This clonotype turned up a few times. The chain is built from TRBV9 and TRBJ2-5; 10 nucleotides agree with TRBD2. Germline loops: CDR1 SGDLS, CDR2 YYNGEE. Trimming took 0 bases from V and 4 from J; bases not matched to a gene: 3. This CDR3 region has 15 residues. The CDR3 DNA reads TGTGCCAGCAGCGTAGTTACTAGCGGGACAGAGACCCAGTACTTC. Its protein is CASSVVTSGTETQYF.

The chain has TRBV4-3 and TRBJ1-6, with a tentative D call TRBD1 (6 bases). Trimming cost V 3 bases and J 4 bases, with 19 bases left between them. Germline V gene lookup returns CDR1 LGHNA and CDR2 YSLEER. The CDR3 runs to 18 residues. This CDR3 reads CASSQEGPGGQYNSPLHF. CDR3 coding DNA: TGCGCCAGCAGCCAGGAAGGCCCGGGAGGACAGTATAATTCACCCCTCCACTTT.